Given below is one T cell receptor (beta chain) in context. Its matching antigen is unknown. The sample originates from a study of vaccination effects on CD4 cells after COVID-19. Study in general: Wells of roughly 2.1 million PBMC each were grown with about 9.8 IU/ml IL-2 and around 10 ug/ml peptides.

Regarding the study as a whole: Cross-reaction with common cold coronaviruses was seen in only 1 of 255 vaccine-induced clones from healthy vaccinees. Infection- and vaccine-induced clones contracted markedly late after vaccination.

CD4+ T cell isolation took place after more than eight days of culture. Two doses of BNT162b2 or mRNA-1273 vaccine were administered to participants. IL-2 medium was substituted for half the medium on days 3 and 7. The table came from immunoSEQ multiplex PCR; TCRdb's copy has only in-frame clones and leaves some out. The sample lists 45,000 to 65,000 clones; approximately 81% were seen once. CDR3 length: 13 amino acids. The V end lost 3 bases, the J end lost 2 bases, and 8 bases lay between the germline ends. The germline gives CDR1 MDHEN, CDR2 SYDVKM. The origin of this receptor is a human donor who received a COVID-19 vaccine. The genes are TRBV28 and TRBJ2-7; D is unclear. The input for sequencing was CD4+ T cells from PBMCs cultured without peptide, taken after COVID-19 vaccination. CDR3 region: CASSLAATYEQYF. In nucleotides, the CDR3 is TGTGCCAGCAGTTTGGCTGCCACCTACGAGCAGTACTTC.